These 18 T cell receptor beta chains share one sample of origin, sequenced in a study of beta chain features in type 1 diabetes (dated by TCRdb to the late 2010s). The protocol used for the library was the immunoSEQ multiplex PCR assay. The entire amount of isolated RNA was reverse transcribed using the High Capacity cDNA Reverse Transcription Kit, so the sequenced TCRB transcripts were expressed ones. The source is immuneACCESS, and TCRdb retained only in-frame sequences with V and J called. Part of the clones is not carried over; for the studies checked, unresolved V genes explain less than half of this, and the remainder is unexplained. For this sample there are nearly 700,000 clones; roughly an eighth appear just once. Of the sample, approximately 0.021% falls within the top ten clones. No antigens are known for them. Overall results and qualifications from the work: In all four CD4+ subsets, TCRB CDR3 length was moderately but significantly shorter in type 1 diabetes patients.

Sequenced input: naive CD4+ T cells from blood. The sample's cell subset or site label is to be understood as: true naive CD4+ T cells. The receptor source for this set is a man younger than 30 with type 1 diabetes.

The V call is TRBV28, the J call TRBJ2-5, with no clear D. This CDR3 contains 12 residues. Germline CDR1 is MDHEN and CDR2 is SYDVKM. The V gene lost 8 bases and the J gene lost 5 bases, with 12 bases spanning the gap. The CDR3 DNA follows: TGTGCCAGCGGCAAAGGGTGGGAGACCCAGTACTTC. Its translation: CASGKGWETQYF. The full variable domain, completed using reference TRBV28 and TRBJ2-5, is DVKVTQSSRYLVKRTGEKVFLECVQDMDHENMFWYRQDPGLGLRLIYFSYDVKMKEKGDIPEGYSVSREKKERFSLILESASTNQTSMYLCASGKGWETQYFGPGTRLLVL.

This clone occurred a few times. The chain couples TRBV7-8 to TRBJ1-5, with D unclear. Germline CDR1 is SGHVS and CDR2 is FQNEAQ. Deletions cut 2 bases from V and 4 bases from J, with 12 bases between. This CDR3 comprises 15 residues. Here the CDR3 reads CASSLSSEGNQPQHF. The CDR3 DNA reads as TGTGCCAGCAGCTTAAGCAGTGAGGGTAATCAGCCCCAGCATTTT.

This clone has more than one count but fewer than ten. V is TRBV7-2 and J is TRBJ2-7; perhaps TRBD2 as D (5 bases). This CDR3 is 13 amino acids long. Trimming cost V 5 bases and J 7 bases, with 15 bases left between them. Per germline, CDR1 SGHTA and CDR2 FQGNSA. Here the CDR3 reads CASSAGRGLEQYF. Written as DNA, the CDR3 is TGTGCCAGCAGCGCCGGACGGGGTCTTGAGCAGTACTTC.

V is TRBV28 and J is TRBJ2-5; D remains ambiguous. Trimming pared 4 bases from V and 1 base from J, leaving 4 bases between. This CDR3 contains 12 residues. The germline V gene has CDR1 MDHEN and CDR2 SYDVKM. The CDR3 loop reads CASSSVQETQYF. CDR3 bases: TGTGCCAGCAGTTCCGTCCAAGAGACCCAGTACTTC.

Only a few counts were recorded for this clone. This chain links TRBV30 with TRBJ2-3; D unresolved. CDR1 is GTSNPN and CDR2 is SVGIG in the germline V gene (reference sequence). This CDR3 is 17 amino acids long. V lost 3 bases to trimming and J lost 0 bases, with 19 bases between them. CDR3 in DNA: TGTGCCTGGAGGGCTGGACGGATAAGTTTTAGCACAGATACGCAGTATTTT. Translation: CAWRAGRISFSTDTQYF.

This clone was seen a few times. The chain is built from TRBV5-6 and TRBJ2-3, with unresolved D. CDR1 SGHDT and CDR2 YYEEEE come from the germline V gene. The V end lost 3 bases, the J end lost 0 bases, and 5 bases lay between the germline ends. This CDR3 has 13 residues. CDR3 in amino acids: CASSSPSTDTQYF. The CDR3 nucleotides are TGTGCCAGCAGCTCCCCTAGCACAGATACGCAGTATTTT.

The rearrangement joins TRBV30 to TRBJ1-2; tentative D call: TRBD1 (5 bases). V was pared by 8 bases and J by 7 bases, with 14 bases between. Looked up from germline, CDR1 is GTSNPN and CDR2 is SVGIG (reference sequence). This CDR3 contains 11 residues. The CDR3 nucleotides are TGTGCCGGGGCGGGTCTGGGTGGCTACACCTTC. It yields the protein CAGAGLGGYTF.

This chain links TRBV28 with TRBJ2-1, with 15 nucleotides matching TRBD2. Germline V gene data show CDR1 as MDHEN and CDR2 as SYDVKM. V lost 6 bases, J lost 9 bases, and 18 bases stayed unmatched. The CDR3 covers 19 residues. The CDR3: CASSSGSGLAGGPLSEQFF. The CDR3 region has the DNA TGTGCCAGCAGCTCAGGGTCCGGACTAGCGGGGGGGCCGCTAAGTGAGCAGTTCTTC.

V and J are TRBV18 and TRBJ1-1; 7 bases fit TRBD1. V was pared by 2 bases and J by 0 bases, with 3 bases of the junction left unmatched. The CDR3 runs 15 residues. The germline V gene has CDR1 KGHSH and CDR2 LQKENI. The CDR3 sequence is CASSPMDRMNTEAFF. The CDR3 DNA reads as TGTGCCAGCTCACCAATGGACAGGATGAACACTGAAGCTTTCTTT. The complete variable domain, with remaining parts taken from reference TRBV18 and TRBJ1-1, reads NAGVMQNPRHLVRRRGQEARLRCSPMKGHSHVYWYRQLPEEGLKFMVYLQKENIIDESGMPKERFSAEFPKEGPSILRIQQVVRGDSAAYFCASSPMDRMNTEAFFGQGTRLTVV.

On this clone itself: Relative to the germline gene, one junction end is altered; a read error may explain this. The CDR3 spells CASREERSYNEQFF. DNA of the CDR3: TGTGCCAGCAGAGAAGAGCGGTCCTACAATGAGCAGTTCTTC. The chain employs TRBV2 and TRBJ2-1; TRBD2 is a possible D gene (5 bases). CDR1 is SNHLY and CDR2 is FYNNEI in the germline V gene. This CDR3 is 14 amino acids long.

The chain employs TRBV19 and TRBJ1-1; 8 positions agree with TRBD1. CDR1 LNHDA and CDR2 SQIVND come from the germline V gene (reference sequence). The CDR3 contains 14 residues. The junction had 8 bases not matched to a gene; V was cut back by 7 bases and J by 4 bases. Here the CDR3 DNA reads TGTGCCAGTACCACACAGGGGGTGAGCACTGAAGCTTTCTTT. Amino acids: CASTTQGVSTEAFF.

The chain combines TRBV5-6 with TRBJ1-2; D may be TRBD1 (5 bases). CDR1 is SGHDT and CDR2 is YYEEEE in the germline V gene. Trimming took off 1 base at V and 7 bases at J, with 11 bases between the two ends. This CDR3 has 13 residues. CDR3 sequence reads: CASSLWQGIGYTF. DNA of the CDR3: TGTGCCAGCAGCTTGTGGCAGGGCATTGGCTACACCTTC.

This clone was seen more than once but under ten times. The chain links TRBV7-9 to TRBJ2-1, with 9 bases fitting TRBD1. The CDR3 runs to 15 residues. Per germline, CDR1 SEHNR and CDR2 FQNEAQ (reference sequence). The ends lost 11 bases at V and 2 bases at J; junction bases unmatched: 10. The CDR3 DNA follows: TGTGCCGGTGGACAGGGGCCACTTACCTACAATGAGCAGTTCTTC. Its protein is CAGGQGPLTYNEQFF.

The chain uses TRBV14 and TRBJ2-3; D ambiguous. V gave up 0 bases and J gave up 3 bases, with 7 bases separating them. Per germline, CDR1 SGHDN and CDR2 FVKESK. This CDR3 region has 14 residues. The DNA of the CDR3 is TGTGCCAGCAGCCAAGACGTCCTTACAGATACGCAGTATTTT. Encoded protein: CASSQDVLTDTQYF.

The rearrangement uses TRBV30 and TRBJ1-1; D possibly corresponds to TRBD1 (5 bases). The CDR3 is 14 amino acids. CDR1 GTSNPN and CDR2 SVGIG come from the germline V gene (reference sequence). Trimming left V 5 bases short and J 1 base short, with 14 bases between. CDR3 amino acids: CAWDRAGPNTEAFF. Written as DNA, the CDR3 is TGTGCCTGGGACCGGGCAGGGCCGAACACTGAAGCTTTCTTT.

This chain joins TRBV5-6 and TRBJ2-7; D ambiguous. This CDR3 has 12 residues. Germline CDR1 SGHDT, CDR2 YYEEEE. Trimming took 5 bases from V and 5 from J, leaving 11 bases between them. CDR3: CASRYQSHEQYF. The CDR3 coding sequence is TGTGCCAGCAGATATCAAAGCCACGAGCAGTACTTC.

The genes are TRBV6-6 and TRBJ2-7, with D perhaps being TRBD1 or TRBD2 (5 bases each). The CDR3 contains 12 residues. Germline V lookup: CDR1 MNHNY, CDR2 SVGAGI (reference sequence). V lost 2 bases to trimming and J lost 6 bases, with 8 bases between them. The CDR3 nucleotides are TGTGCCAGCAGTTACGAGGGGTTCGAGCAGTACTTC. It yields the protein CASSYEGFEQYF.

The V and J genes are TRBV2 and TRBJ2-5; no reliable D call. Per germline, CDR1 SNHLY and CDR2 FYNNEI. There are 13 residues in the CDR3. Trimming left V 3 bases short and J 2 bases short, with 7 bases between. Written as DNA, the CDR3 is TGTGCCAGCAGTGACTGGATTCAAGAGACCCAGTACTTC. Translating gives CASSDWIQETQYF.